A selection of T cell receptor beta chains follows, all from one sample in a study of regulatory T cells in long-lasting Graves disease. MiXCR was run by TCRdb on the multiplex PCR reads, yielding one entry per CDR3 protein. The sample holds about 520,000 distinct CDR3 sequences, around 11% seen once. The same data also went into a second study, on T cells in Graves' hyperthyroidism and ophthalmopathy.

Here the sequenced sample was peripheral blood mononuclear cells (PBMCs), taken at new diagnosis, from a patient treated with antithyroid drugs. The receptors come from a woman younger than 45 with Graves disease. Both conserved end residues are trimmed from each CDR3.

j_call cdr3_length v_call cdr3_aa
TRBJ2-1 13 TRBV20-1 SARTHRGLTGEQF
TRBJ2-5 11 TRBV29-1 SAGGNGGETQY
TRBJ2-2 14 TRBV7-9 ASSLRTRANTGELF
TRBJ1-5 11 TRBV6-2/TRBV6-3 ASTSREARPQH
TRBJ2-7 10 TRBV9 ASSLRELGQY
TRBJ2-7 11 TRBV10-1 ARSAGSTYEQY
TRBJ2-3 14 TRBV7-2 ASSPNLALATDTQY
TRBJ1-1 11 TRBV4-1 ASNKRPGTEAF
TRBJ2-7 13 TRBV29-1 SVEVGYRRDSEQY
TRBJ1-5 12 TRBV5-5 ASSLAGGGQPQH
TRBJ2-2 12 TRBV19 ASSTRREAGELF
TRBJ2-1 14 TRBV11-1 ASSFFRDSSYNEQF
TRBJ2-1 10 TRBV28 ASSPGLSEQF
TRBJ1-4 12 TRBV12-3/TRBV12-4 ASSSWQGWRKLF
TRBJ1-1 12 TRBV28 ASSFGPTPTEAF
TRBJ2-7 14 TRBV7-9 ASSLSKRLDASEQY
TRBJ2-1 13 TRBV7-9 ASSLVSGGNNEQF
TRBJ2-1 13 TRBV12-3/TRBV12-4 ASRKGAGSYNEQF
TRBJ2-2 13 TRBV6-4 ASSEDSGNTGELF
TRBJ2-3 14 TRBV4-1 ASSQDGTGPTDTQY
TRBJ1-5 14 TRBV30 AWGKEGGASNQPQH
TRBJ1-1 11 TRBV15 ATTQGGNPEAF
TRBJ1-2 11 TRBV29-1 SVARESRYGYT
TRBJ2-5 10 TRBV29-1 SVVGNQETQY
TRBJ2-7 11 TRBV7-2 ASSPLGLYEQY
TRBJ1-5 12 TRBV19 ASRNDRVAQPQH
TRBJ2-3 14 TRBV6-1 ASSQTQPSSTDTQY
TRBJ2-6 15 TRBV7-2 ASSLGGTGSGANVLT
TRBJ1-2 12 TRBV7-9 ASSLGTGLSAYT
TRBJ1-1 12 TRBV19 ASSMGTLNTEAF
TRBJ2-1 14 TRBV6-1 ASSQPEGMSYNEQF
TRBJ1-2 9 TRBV30 ARDLFGRYT
TRBJ1-2 17 TRBV4-3 ASSQTPTGRYLPNYGYT
TRBJ1-4 15 TRBV19 ASSNRPSRRNNEKLF
TRBJ2-3 12 TRBV7-9 ASSLAPTKDTQY
TRBJ1-1 11 TRBV19 ASRFLGNTEAF
TRBJ1-1 14 TRBV28 ASSPTNLFLNTEAF
TRBJ2-1 11 TRBV20-1 SANRGGSDEQF
TRBJ2-5 13 TRBV14 ASSQDVGVQETQY
TRBJ2-7 12 TRBV4-3 ASSQERSLYEQY
TRBJ2-7 13 TRBV2 ASTGSGRSSYEQY
TRBJ2-1 12 TRBV5-1 ASSLEVTYNEQF
TRBJ2-1 13 TRBV19 ASSMPSFPYNEQF
TRBJ2-1 12 TRBV11-2 ASSRPGQGNEQF
TRBJ2-1 14 TRBV20-1 SARSLSGSSYNEQF
TRBJ1-6 12 TRBV20-1 SARDQKTNSPLH
TRBJ1-3 12 TRBV3-1 ASSQERAGNTIY
TRBJ2-2 14 TRBV3-1 ASSQDSGRRTGELF
TRBJ2-3 12 TRBV5-1 ASSLASPVDTQY
TRBJ1-2 10 TRBV6-2/TRBV6-3 ASSYPGVGYT
TRBJ1-4 14 TRBV19 ASSPGTGGLYEKLF
TRBJ2-1 13 TRBV10-2 ASLKGTTYYNEQF
TRBJ1-1 14 TRBV12-5 ASVLVEGGAGTEAF